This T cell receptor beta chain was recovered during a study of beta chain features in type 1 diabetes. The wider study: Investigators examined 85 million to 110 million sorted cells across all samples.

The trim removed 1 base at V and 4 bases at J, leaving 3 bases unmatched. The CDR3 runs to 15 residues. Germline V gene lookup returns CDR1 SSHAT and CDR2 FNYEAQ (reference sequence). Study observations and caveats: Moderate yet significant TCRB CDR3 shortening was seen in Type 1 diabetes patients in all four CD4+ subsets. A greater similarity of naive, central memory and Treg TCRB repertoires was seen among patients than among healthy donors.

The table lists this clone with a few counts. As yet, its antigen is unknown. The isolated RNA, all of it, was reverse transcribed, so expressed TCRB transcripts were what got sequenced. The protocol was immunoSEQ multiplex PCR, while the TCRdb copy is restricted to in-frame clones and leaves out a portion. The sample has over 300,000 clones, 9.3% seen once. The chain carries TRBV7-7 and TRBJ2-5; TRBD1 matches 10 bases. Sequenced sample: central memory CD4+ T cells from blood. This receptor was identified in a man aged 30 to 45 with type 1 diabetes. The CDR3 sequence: CASSLGTGGPETQYF. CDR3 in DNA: TGTGCCAGCAGCTTAGGGACAGGGGGACCAGAGACCCAGTACTTC.